The rows below give T cell receptor beta chains drawn from one sample of a study of blood T cells in healthy people across ages. TCRdb re-analysed the 5' RACE reads in MiXCR, keeping a single row per CDR3 protein. The sample shows 1.2 million to 1.5 million distinct CDR3 sequences, about 40% of them seen only once. The sequenced sample consisted of blood. Every receptor here comes from a woman aged 18-30 years in good health. CDR3s include the opening cysteine and the closing phenylalanine or tryptophan. The D gene is left open where the match is weak. A row's size may be missing; if present it is once, few, many or a size class.

d_call	j_call	clone_size	v_call	cdr3_nt	cdr3_aa
-	TRBJ2-1	-	TRBV10-3	TGTGCCATTTACGGTAACAATGAGCAGTTCTTC	CAIYGNNEQFF
TRBD2	TRBJ2-1	-	TRBV12-3/TRBV12-4	TGTGCCAGCAGTTTCCTGCTAGCGGGGGAAGAGACCCAGTTCTTC	CASSFLLAGEETQFF
TRBD1	TRBJ2-5	-	TRBV7-9	TGTGCCAGCAGCCAGGACAGGGGTCGGGAAGAGACCCAGTACTTC	CASSQDRGREETQYF
-	TRBJ2-7	-	TRBV7-9	TGTGCCAGCAGCACGACACAGAGCTCCTACGAGCAGTACTTC	CASSTTQSSYEQYF
-	TRBJ1-2	few	TRBV28	TGTGCCAGCAGTCCAGCCGCGGTGTTGCATGGCACCTTC	CASSPAAVLHGTF
-	TRBJ1-1	-	TRBV20-1	TGCAGTGCCCGACAGAGTCAGAACACTGAAGCTTTCTTT	CSARQSQNTEAFF
-	TRBJ1-2	-	TRBV5-1	TGCGCCAGCAGACCGCCTACGGCTGCTAACTATGGCTACACCTTC	CASRPPTAANYGYTF
TRBD1	TRBJ2-7	-	TRBV13	TGTGCCAGCAGCTTAGGCCTGGGGGACAGAGGGGCCTACGAGCAGTACTTC	CASSLGLGDRGAYEQYF
TRBD2	TRBJ2-1	-	TRBV7-9	TGTGCCAGCAGCACGGGACTAGCCTTCTACAATGAGCAGTTCTTC	CASSTGLAFYNEQFF
TRBD1	TRBJ1-2	many	TRBV7-9	TGTGCCAGCAGCTCGGGGACAGGAGACCTCTATGGCTACACCTTC	CASSSGTGDLYGYTF
-	TRBJ1-2	few	TRBV21-1	TGTGCCAGCAGCAAAGGGTTGAGGGACAGGGGAGGCTATGGCTACACCTTC	CASSKGLRDRGGYGYTF
TRBD2	TRBJ2-1	-	TRBV7-2	TGTGCCAGCAGCTTAGGGGGACTAGCTGGAAGTTCTAATGAGCAGTTCTTC	CASSLGGLAGSSNEQFF
-	TRBJ2-5	-	TRBV29-1	TGCAGCGTTGAACTAGGGGGGAATGAGCAGTACTTC	CSVELGGNEQYF
-	TRBJ1-2	few	TRBV12-3/TRBV12-4	TGTGCCAGCACCACTCAAAACAGGGAGATGTATGGCTACACCTTC	CASTTQNREMYGYTF
TRBD1	TRBJ1-6	-	TRBV20-1	TGCAGTGCTAGAGATCAGGGGGTCTCCTATAATTCACCCCTCCACTTT	CSARDQGVSYNSPLHF
TRBD1	TRBJ2-3	-	TRBV10-1	TGCGCCAGCAGTGGGGGACAGGGTCGACGAGATACGCAGTATTTT	CASSGGQGRRDTQYF
-	TRBJ1-1	-	TRBV6-5	TGTGCCAGCAGTTACACAGGGACGAACACTGAAGCTTTCTTT	CASSYTGTNTEAFF
TRBD1	TRBJ1-2	-	TRBV28	TGTGCCAGCAGTGCGCATGACAGGGTGAGGGGCTACACCTTC	CASSAHDRVRGYTF
-	TRBJ1-2	-	TRBV5-1	TGCGCCAGCAGCTTGGAAGCAGGGACCAACTATGGCTACACCTTC	CASSLEAGTNYGYTF
-	TRBJ2-5	-	TRBV29-1	TGCAGCGTTGTTCCCCCGGGCCAGACTCAAGGGACCCAGTACTTC	CSVVPPGQTQGTQYF
TRBD1	TRBJ2-1	-	TRBV18	TGTGCCAGCTCTCGACAGGGGGTGACCTCCTACAATGAGCAGTTCTTC	CASSRQGVTSYNEQFF
TRBD1	TRBJ2-7	-	TRBV6-6	TGTGCCAGCAGTCTGGAACAGGGGGCCACCTACGAGCAGTACTTC	CASSLEQGATYEQYF
-	TRBJ2-7	-	TRBV5-1	TGCGCCAGCAGCGCCGACAGCTTATACGAGCAGTACTTC	CASSADSLYEQYF
-	TRBJ1-1	-	TRBV15	TGTGCCACCAGCAGAGAGAGAGGGCTCTCTGAAGCTTTCTTT	CATSRERGLSEAFF
-	TRBJ2-1	-	TRBV20-1	TGCAGTGCTAGTCCTATGATTGGGAGCTCCTACGAGCAGTTCTTC	CSASPMIGSSYEQFF
-	TRBJ2-3	-	TRBV5-1	TGCGCCAGCAGGGCCCAGGTAACTAGCACAGATACGCAGTATTTT	CASRAQVTSTDTQYF
TRBD1	TRBJ1-2	few	TRBV3-1	TGTGCCAGCAGCCAAGATCTCGAGACAGGGGGCCTCTATGGCTACACCTTC	CASSQDLETGGLYGYTF
TRBD1	TRBJ2-7	-	TRBV20-1	TGCAGTGCTAGGGAGACAGGGGGCCTCTCCGAGCAGTACTTC	CSARETGGLSEQYF
-	TRBJ1-6	-	TRBV3-1	TGTGCCAGCAGCCCCGTTGAGGGCAATTCACCCCTCCACTTT	CASSPVEGNSPLHF
TRBD1	TRBJ1-2	-	TRBV7-8	TGTGCCAGCAGCCTCCTCAACAGGGGTAGGGATGGCTACACCTTC	CASSLLNRGRDGYTF
-	TRBJ2-5	many	TRBV29-1	TGCAGCGTTGGAGGGCAGGGAGAGACCCAGTACTTC	CSVGGQGETQYF
-	TRBJ2-7	-	TRBV7-2	TGTGCCAGCAGCCCCCGGGGACGCTACGAGCAGTACTTC	CASSPRGRYEQYF
-	TRBJ2-7	few	TRBV5-1	TGCGCCAGCAGCTTGCCCTCAGGGGCCGAGCAGTACTTC	CASSLPSGAEQYF
-	TRBJ1-1	-	TRBV10-3	TGTGCCATCAGTGTGGCAGGAGACTACTTCGGAGGGAACACTGAAGCTTTCTTT	CAISVAGDYFGGNTEAFF
-	TRBJ1-2	few	TRBV25-1	TGTGCCAGCAGTGAAGGCACCCTATATGGCTACACCTTC	CASSEGTLYGYTF
TRBD2	TRBJ2-1	few	TRBV7-2	TGTGCCAGCAGCCTTGGACTAGCCGGAGAGACCCAGTTCTTC	CASSLGLAGETQFF
-	TRBJ2-5	few	TRBV29-1	TGCAGCGCCGACCCCCAGGGGACGGAGACCCAGTACTTC	CSADPQGTETQYF
-	TRBJ2-3	-	TRBV10-3	TGTGCCATCAGTGTCGGCTCGAGCACAGATACGCAGTATTTT	CAISVGSSTDTQYF
-	TRBJ1-3	once	TRBV13	TGTGCCAGCAGCTTTGGGGCAGGGGCTGGAAACACCATATATTTT	CASSFGAGAGNTIYF
-	TRBJ2-7	-	TRBV4-2	TGTGCCAACAGCCAAGGCACCAGTGGGGGGAAATGGTACGAGCAGTACTTC	CANSQGTSGGKWYEQYF